These T cell receptor beta chains were read from a single sample in a study of T-cell reconstitution after alpha-beta-depleted transplantation in children. MiXCR was run by TCRdb on the PCR reads, yielding one entry per CDR3 protein. In the table there are 550,000 to 600,000 distinct CDR3 sequences, 23% of which are singletons. Sequenced material: PBMCs, mostly from graft donor cells, taken 360 days after TCRalphabeta/CD19-depleted stem cell transplant. The origin of the receptors is a boy younger than two who had a stem cell transplant for acute myeloid leukemia, so the T cells may come from the graft donor. The CDR3 runs from the conserved cysteine through the conserved F or W. Each record gives: clone size, D gene, V gene, J gene, CDR3 DNA, CDR3 protein. The D gene is left open where the match is weak. Not all rows give a size; the values are once, few, many and, for expanded clones, a class.

>-|-|TRBV20-1|TRBJ1-1
TGCAGTGCTAGAGATAAGCGGCCTAACACTGAAGCTTTCTTT
CSARDKRPNTEAFF
>-|-|TRBV12-3/TRBV12-4|TRBJ2-6
TGTGCCAGCAGTTTTAGGGGCCAAAGCTCTGGGGCCAACGTCCTGACTTTC
CASSFRGQSSGANVLTF
>few|TRBD2|TRBV10-2|TRBJ2-7
TGCGCCAGCAGGGAAGGACTAGCGGGGGGGTACGAGCAGTACTTC
CASREGLAGGYEQYF
>-|-|TRBV12-3/TRBV12-4|TRBJ2-3
TGTGCCAGCCTTTTTGTCGGCGGCAGCACAGATACGCAGTATTTT
CASLFVGGSTDTQYF
>-|-|TRBV5-1|TRBJ2-5
TGCGCCAGCAGCTTGGCCCTTAACAAGGAGGTGCCGCAAGAGACCCAGTACTTC
CASSLALNKEVPQETQYF
>few|-|TRBV6-1|TRBJ2-7
TGTGCCTTCGGGGGTCCCTCCTACGAGCAGTACTTC
CAFGGPSYEQYF
>many|-|TRBV6-1|TRBJ2-7
TGTGCCAGCAGTGAAAGGGCCGGACGCTACGAGCAGTACTTC
CASSERAGRYEQYF
>-|-|TRBV7-2|TRBJ2-7
TGTGCCAGCAGCCCTACATGGGAGAAAAGGGAGCAGTACTTC
CASSPTWEKREQYF
>few|-|TRBV7-2|TRBJ2-5
TGTGCCAGCAGCATGGACGGAGAAGAGACCCAGTACTTC
CASSMDGEETQYF
>-|TRBD1|TRBV29-1|TRBJ1-1
TGCAGCGTGAGAGGGGGCGGTCATATTGAAGCTTTCTTT
CSVRGGGHIEAFF
>-|TRBD1|TRBV27|TRBJ1-1
TGTGCCAGCAGTCCCCGGGACAGGCATAACACTGAAGCTTTCTTT
CASSPRDRHNTEAFF
>few|-|TRBV3-1|TRBJ2-5
TGTGCCAGCAGCCAAACCCCGGCGCGGGGCCCAGAGACCCAGTACTTC
CASSQTPARGPETQYF
>-|-|TRBV28|TRBJ1-3
TGTGCCAGCAGTTGGTTCGCAGGCGGAAACACCATATATTTT
CASSWFAGGNTIYF
>few|-|TRBV12-3/TRBV12-4|TRBJ2-3
TGTGCCAGCATCCCGGGTCCCCGCACAGATACGCAGTATTTT
CASIPGPRTDTQYF
>-|TRBD1|TRBV7-6|TRBJ1-1
TGTGCCAGCAGCTTAGACAGGGGGCTTCTATCTGAAGCTTTCTTT
CASSLDRGLLSEAFF
>-|-|TRBV28|TRBJ2-1
TGTGCCAGCAGTACCCTAACTAGGAGCTCCTACAATGAGCAGTTCTTC
CASSTLTRSSYNEQFF
>many|TRBD1|TRBV7-2|TRBJ2-4
TGTGCCAGCAGTTACCGGGACAGGGGGCAAGGGCTGTACTTC
CASSYRDRGQGLYF
>-|-|TRBV9|TRBJ1-6
TGTGCCAGCACCCCCGACTTGGGTAATTCACCCCTCCACTTT
CASTPDLGNSPLHF
>many|-|TRBV4-2|TRBJ2-6
TGTGCCGCGGACTCTGGGGCCAACGTCCTGACTTTC
CAADSGANVLTF
>-|TRBD2|TRBV6-5|TRBJ2-2
TGTGCCAGCAGTTACTCTATTAGCGGGGGGGAAAGGGAGCTGTTTTTT
CASSYSISGGERELFF
>-|-|TRBV6-5|TRBJ1-5
TGTGCCAGCAGTTACTCTTCGCCGGGGTATAGCAATCAGCCCCAGCATTTT
CASSYSSPGYSNQPQHF
>-|TRBD1|TRBV12-3/TRBV12-4|TRBJ2-3
TGTACCAGCAGTTTAGGGACAGCTAGTAGCCCTTTCACAGATACGCAGTATTTT
CTSSLGTASSPFTDTQYF
>many|TRBD2|TRBV14|TRBJ2-3
TGTGCCAGCAGCCAGAGGCTAGCGGGCCCCACAGATACGCAGTATTTT
CASSQRLAGPTDTQYF
>many|TRBD1|TRBV10-3|TRBJ2-4
TGTGCCACGGGGACAGGGTTACTTGGGGAGGCCAAAAACATTCAGTACTTC
CATGTGLLGEAKNIQYF
>few|-|TRBV12-3/TRBV12-4|TRBJ2-3
TGTGCCAGCAGTTTGGCCCTAGTGGGAGATACGCAGTATTTT
CASSLALVGDTQYF
>-|TRBD2|TRBV29-1|TRBJ2-1
TGCAGCGTTGAAGATCAAGGCGGGGGGTTTTATAATGAGCAGTTCTTC
CSVEDQGGGFYNEQFF
>many|-|TRBV29-1|TRBJ1-2
TGCAGCGTTGAACAGGGAGTAGGAGGCTACACCTTC
CSVEQGVGGYTF
>many|-|TRBV6-1|TRBJ1-5
TGTGCCAGCAGTATCAGGGGCGGGCAGCCCCAGCATTTT
CASSIRGGQPQHF
>few|-|TRBV28|TRBJ1-3
TGTGCCAGCAGGCAGGTGACTTTCGGAAACACCATATATTTT
CASRQVTFGNTIYF
>once|TRBD1|TRBV6-1|TRBJ2-6
TGTGCCAGCAGTATCCGGGACAGCGCCTCTGGGGCCAACGTCCTGACTTTC
CASSIRDSASGANVLTF
>many|-|TRBV20-1|TRBJ1-5
TGCAGTACCAACGCTGCGGTAAGCAATCAGCCCCAGCATTTT
CSTNAAVSNQPQHF